This TCR beta chain was captured in a study of beta chain features in type 1 diabetes. Points from the study as a whole: Type 1 diabetes patients had fewer VDJ junction insertions and more deletions.

Investigators reverse transcribed all isolated RNA, so they sequenced expressed TCRB transcripts. An average of about 3.6 million reads was obtained for naive, central memory and regulatory T cell samples. Some clones are missing from TCRdb's copy, which holds only in-frame ones; the method was immunoSEQ multiplex PCR. Of some 150,000 clones detected, roughly a tenth appear once; the ten largest clones hold around 0.7%. Trimming at V came to 4 bases and at J to 7 bases, leaving 10 bases not matched to a gene. Germline assignment: CDR1 MNHEY and CDR2 SVGAGI. This CDR3 spans 16 amino acids. Only a few counts were recorded for this clone. The antigen is unknown.

The sample taken for sequencing was central memory CD4+ T cells from blood. V and J are TRBV6-5 and TRBJ1-6, with TRBD1 matching over 7 bases. This clonotype originated in a man younger than 30 in good health. CDR3 region: CASSFHQGGFNSPLHF. The CDR3 bases are TGTGCCAGCAGTTTCCATCAGGGGGGATTCAATTCACCCCTCCACTTT.